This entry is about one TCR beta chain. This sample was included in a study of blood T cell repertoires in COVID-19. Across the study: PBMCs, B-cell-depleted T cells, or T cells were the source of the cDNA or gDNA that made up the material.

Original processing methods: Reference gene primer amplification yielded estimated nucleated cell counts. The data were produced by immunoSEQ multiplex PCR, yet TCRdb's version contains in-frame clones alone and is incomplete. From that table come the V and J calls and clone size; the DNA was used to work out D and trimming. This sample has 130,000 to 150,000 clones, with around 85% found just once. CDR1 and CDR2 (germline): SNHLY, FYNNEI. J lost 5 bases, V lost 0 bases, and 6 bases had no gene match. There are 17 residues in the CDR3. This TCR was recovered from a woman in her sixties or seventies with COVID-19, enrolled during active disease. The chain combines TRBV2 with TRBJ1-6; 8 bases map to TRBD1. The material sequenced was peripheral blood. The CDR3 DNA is TGTGCCAGCAGTGAAGCTGGCAGGGGGCTGAATAATTCACCCCTCCACTTT. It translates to CASSEAGRGLNNSPLHF.